One and the same sample provided the 6 T cell receptor beta chains below, sequenced in a study of cytomegalovirus exposure and HLA in healthy donors. A multiplex PCR was run with 60 Vbeta primers and 13 Jbeta primers. Repertoires were generated with immunoSEQ multiplex PCR, while TCRdb's copy carries only in-frame clones and drops some. Of around 120,000 clones listed, more than 60% are singletons. What was sequenced was PBMCs. All receptors derive from a man aged 30 to 45 in good health and CMV-seronegative.

The rearrangement links TRBV12-5 to TRBJ2-5; no clear D. The germline V gene has CDR1 LGHNT and CDR2 FRNRAP. There are 13 residues in the CDR3. CDR3 in DNA: TGTGGGTCCCGCACGCGGAACCAAGAGACCCAGTACTTC. It encodes CGSRTRNQETQYF.

The rearrangement uses TRBV30 and TRBJ1-5, with 8 bases identical to TRBD1. The CDR3 totals 16 residues. From germline, CDR1 is GTSNPN and CDR2 SVGIG (reference sequence). With 1 base clipped from V and 0 bases from J, the junction kept 5 bases outside the gene matches. CDR3 sequence reads: CAWSDQGAYSNQPQHF. The CDR3 DNA reads as TGTGCCTGGAGTGATCAGGGGGCCTATAGCAATCAGCCCCAGCATTTT.

V usage is TRBV5-6 and J usage is TRBJ1-2; D ambiguous. Germline values: CDR1 SGHDT, CDR2 YYEEEE. The CDR3 loop spans 13 amino acids. V gave up 7 bases and J gave up 4 bases, with 14 bases separating them. Here the CDR3 DNA reads TGTGCCAGCCGGCACGACCGGGTCTATGGCTACACCTTC. This gives the protein CASRHDRVYGYTF.

The chain employs TRBV5-1 and TRBJ2-1; TRBD1 aligns across 10 bases. CDR3 size: 17 residues. Germline CDR1 and CDR2: SGHRS and YFSETQ. V dropped 0 bases and J dropped 7; count of bases not matched to a gene: 10. CDR3 DNA sequence: TGCGCCAGCAGCTTGGGAACCGGGACAGGGGAATCTAATGAGCAGTTCTTC. Protein sequence: CASSLGTGTGESNEQFF. The full variable domain, rest sourced from reference TRBV5-1 and TRBJ2-1, is KAGVTQTPRYLIKTRGQQVTLSCSPISGHRSVSWYQQTPGQGLQFLFEYFSETQRNKGNFPGRFSGRQFSNSRSEMNVSTLELGDSALYLCASSLGTGTGESNEQFFGPGTRLTVL.

In its sample, this clone was seen a few times. The chain employs TRBV7-9 and TRBJ1-1; D is unresolved. The CDR3 is made up of 14 amino acids. V gave up 8 bases and J gave up 0 bases, with 13 bases separating them. Looked up from germline, CDR1 is SEHNR and CDR2 is FQNEAQ (reference sequence). Written as DNA, the CDR3 is TGTGCCAGCGGCTCTCAACAAATGAACACTGAAGCTTTCTTT. Translated, it gives CASGSQQMNTEAFF.

V and J are TRBV2 and TRBJ2-1; 10 bases match TRBD1. CDR1 is SNHLY and CDR2 is FYNNEI in the germline V gene. The CDR3 totals 13 residues. V shed 4 bases and J 6 bases; nucleotides not matched to a gene: 0. Written as DNA, the CDR3 is TGTGCCAGCAGTGGGACAGGGGGCAATGAGCAGTTCTTC. Translating it yields CASSGTGGNEQFF.